This is a list of T cell receptor beta chains from one sample in a study of blood T cells in healthy people across ages. From the 5' RACE reads, TCRdb called clonotypes with MiXCR, one entry per CDR3 protein. The sample has just under 900,000 distinct CDR3 sequences, 25% to 30% seen once. Sequenced: blood. Receptors were obtained from a woman of 80 years or more in good health. Each CDR3 is given with its conserved first and last residue. The D gene is left open where the match is weak. Size is stated for part of the rows, as once, few or many counts, or as a class when the clone is expanded.

D gene	clone size	V gene	J gene	CDR3 protein	CDR3 DNA
.	.	TRBV6-5	TRBJ1-1	CASIKTPWGTEAFF	TGTGCCAGCATTAAGACCCCCTGGGGTACTGAAGCTTTCTTT
.	.	TRBV20-1	TRBJ2-1	CSARVARGGGSDEQFF	TGCAGTGCTAGAGTGGCGAGGGGGGGCGGATCCGATGAGCAGTTCTTC
TRBD1	many	TRBV15	TRBJ1-2	CATSRDRPTGSGYGYTF	TGTGCCACCAGCAGAGATCGGCCGACAGGGAGCGGCTATGGCTACACCTTC
.	many	TRBV20-1	TRBJ1-5	CSARDNQPQHF	TGCAGTGCTAGAGACAATCAGCCCCAGCATTTT
TRBD1	many	TRBV9	TRBJ2-5	CASSVGDRAEETQYF	TGTGCCAGCAGCGTAGGGGACAGGGCGGAAGAGACCCAGTACTTC
TRBD1	many	TRBV6-6	TRBJ1-5	CASRQGDQPQHF	TGTGCCAGCAGACAGGGGGATCAGCCCCAGCATTTT
TRBD1	few	TRBV27	TRBJ1-3	CASSRTGGANTIYF	TGTGCCAGCAGCCGGACAGGGGGCGCGAACACCATATATTTT
.	many	TRBV2	TRBJ2-3	CASGKRVVATDTQYF	TGTGCCAGCGGAAAAAGAGTGGTAGCGACAGATACGCAGTATTTT
TRBD1	few	TRBV18	TRBJ1-1	CASSLNNRGTEAFF	TGTGCCAGCTCACTAAACAACAGGGGCACTGAAGCTTTCTTT
.	many	TRBV6-5	TRBJ2-1	CASSYGGSYNEQFF	TGTGCCAGCAGTTACGGGGGGTCTTACAATGAGCAGTTCTTC
TRBD1	few	TRBV7-6	TRBJ2-7	CASSPNTGGLYNEQYF	TGTGCCAGCAGCCCTAATACAGGGGGCTTGTACAATGAGCAGTACTTC
.	many	TRBV27	TRBJ1-2	CASSLTWDGANYGYTF	TGTGCCAGCAGTCTAACATGGGACGGCGCTAACTATGGCTACACCTTC
.	.	TRBV7-9	TRBJ1-3	CASSLASTAGNTIYF	TGTGCCAGCAGCTTAGCGTCGACCGCAGGAAACACCATATATTTT
TRBD1	.	TRBV9	TRBJ2-5	CASSEGQSYQETQYF	TGTGCCAGCAGCGAGGGACAGTCTTACCAAGAGACCCAGTACTTC
.	.	TRBV14	TRBJ1-1	CASSGRQAPNTEAFF	TGTGCCAGCAGCGGACGACAGGCGCCGAACACTGAAGCTTTCTTT
.	.	TRBV18	TRBJ2-3	CASSPPGIDTQYF	TGTGCCAGCTCACCACCGGGGATAGATACGCAGTATTTT
TRBD1	many	TRBV5-1	TRBJ1-1	CASSRLTGKNTEAFF	TGCGCCAGCAGCCGTCTGACAGGGAAGAACACTGAAGCTTTCTTT
TRBD1	.	TRBV2	TRBJ1-5	CASSRQGAGYEPQHF	TGTGCCAGCAGCAGACAGGGTGCGGGGTATGAGCCCCAGCATTTT
.	many	TRBV7-2	TRBJ2-4	CASSLALAKNIQYF	TGTGCCAGCAGCTTGGCACTAGCCAAAAACATTCAGTACTTC
.	.	TRBV10-1	TRBJ2-7	CASKYQGPYEQYF	TGCGCCAGCAAATATCAGGGTCCCTACGAGCAGTACTTC
.	many	TRBV5-1	TRBJ1-2	CASSSTGVYGYTF	TGCGCCAGCAGCTCAACAGGCGTCTATGGCTACACCTTC
.	once	TRBV9	TRBJ2-5	CASSVGADGETQYF	TGTGCCAGCAGCGTAGGGGCAGACGGGGAGACCCAGTACTTC
TRBD2	many	TRBV7-2	TRBJ2-4	CASSLRAGGHNSKNIQYF	TGTGCCAGCTCCCTCCGGGCGGGGGGCCATAACTCCAAAAACATTCAGTACTTC
.	.	TRBV7-2	TRBJ2-2	CASSLVRRNTGELFF	TGTGCCAGCAGCTTAGTAAGGAGGAACACCGGGGAGCTGTTTTTT